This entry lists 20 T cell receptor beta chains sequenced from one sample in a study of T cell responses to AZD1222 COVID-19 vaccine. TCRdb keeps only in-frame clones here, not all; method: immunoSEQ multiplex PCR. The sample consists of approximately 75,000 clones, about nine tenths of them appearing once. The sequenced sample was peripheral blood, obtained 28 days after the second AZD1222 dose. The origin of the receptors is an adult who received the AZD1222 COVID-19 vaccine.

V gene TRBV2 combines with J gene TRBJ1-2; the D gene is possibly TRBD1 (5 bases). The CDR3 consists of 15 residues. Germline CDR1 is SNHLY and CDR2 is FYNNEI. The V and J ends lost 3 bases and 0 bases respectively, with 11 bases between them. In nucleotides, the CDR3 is TGTGCCAGCAGTGAGGGGCAGTCGTCTAACTATGGCTACACCTTC. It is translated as CASSEGQSSNYGYTF.

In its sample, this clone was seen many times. The CDR3: CASQTESNYGYTF. CDR3 nucleotides: TGTGCCAGCCAGACAGAGTCTAACTATGGCTACACCTTC. This chain uses TRBV28 with TRBJ1-2; maybe TRBD1 (5 bases). The germline gives CDR1 MDHEN, CDR2 SYDVKM. Trimming removed 8 bases from V and 0 bases from J, with 10 bases in between. CDR3 length equals 13 residues.

CDR3 sequence: CASSDRQGNTIYF. CDR3 in DNA: TGTGCCAGCAGCGACAGGCAGGGAAACACCATATATTTT. J is TRBJ1-3 and V is TRBV7-2; perhaps TRBD1 as D (6 bases). V gave up 5 bases and J gave up 4 bases, with 9 bases separating them. CDR3 length: 13 residues. Germline CDR1 and CDR2: SGHTA and FQGNSA.

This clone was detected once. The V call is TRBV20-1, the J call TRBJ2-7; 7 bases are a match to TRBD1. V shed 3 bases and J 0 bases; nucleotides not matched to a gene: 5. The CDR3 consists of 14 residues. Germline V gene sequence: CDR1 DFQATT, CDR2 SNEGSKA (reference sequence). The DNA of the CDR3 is TGCAGTGCTAGTCCGCAGGGGGTCTCCTACGAGCAGTACTTC. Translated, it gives CSASPQGVSYEQYF.

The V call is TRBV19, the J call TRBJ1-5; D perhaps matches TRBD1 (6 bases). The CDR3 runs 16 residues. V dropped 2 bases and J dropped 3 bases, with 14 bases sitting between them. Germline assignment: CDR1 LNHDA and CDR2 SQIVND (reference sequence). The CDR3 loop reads CASSIQARGYNQPQHF. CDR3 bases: TGTGCCAGTAGTATACAGGCCAGGGGATACAATCAGCCCCAGCATTTT. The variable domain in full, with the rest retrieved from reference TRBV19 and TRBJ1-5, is DGGITQSPKYLFRKEGQNVTLSCEQNLNHDAMYWYRQDPGQGLRLIYYSQIVNDFQKGDIAEGYSVSREKKESFPLTVTSAQKNPTAFYLCASSIQARGYNQPQHFGDGTRLSIL.

CDR3 nucleotide sequence: TGTGCCATCAGTGAGTCGTTGACAGGCCGTACCCGGAATGAGCAGTTCTTC. It specifies CAISESLTGRTRNEQFF. The V and J genes are TRBV10-3 and TRBJ2-1; a weak D match, TRBD1 (6 bases). Germline loops: CDR1 ENHRY, CDR2 SYGVKD. Trimming pared 0 bases from V and 7 bases from J, leaving 19 bases between. The CDR3 is made up of 17 amino acids.

The CDR3 sequence is CSVAQPQHF. The CDR3 coding sequence is TGCAGCGTTGCTCAGCCCCAGCATTTT. The genes are TRBV29-1 and TRBJ1-5; no firm D call. The CDR3 is 9 residues long. Germline loops: CDR1 SQVTM, CDR2 ANQGSEA. Trimming took off 4 bases at V and 6 bases at J, with 1 base between the two ends. The variable domain in full, with the rest retrieved from reference TRBV29-1 and TRBJ1-5, is SAVISQKPSRDICQRGTSLTIQCQVDSQVTMMFWYRQQPGQSLTLIATANQGSEATYESGFVIDKFPISRPNLTFSTLTVSNMSPEDSSIYLCSVAQPQHFGDGTRLSIL.

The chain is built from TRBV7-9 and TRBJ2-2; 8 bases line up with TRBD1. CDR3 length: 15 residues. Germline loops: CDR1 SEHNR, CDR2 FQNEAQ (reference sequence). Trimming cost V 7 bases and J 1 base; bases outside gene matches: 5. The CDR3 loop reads CASKTGTGNTGELFF. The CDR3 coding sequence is TGTGCCAGCAAAACCGGGACAGGGAACACCGGGGAGCTGTTTTTT.

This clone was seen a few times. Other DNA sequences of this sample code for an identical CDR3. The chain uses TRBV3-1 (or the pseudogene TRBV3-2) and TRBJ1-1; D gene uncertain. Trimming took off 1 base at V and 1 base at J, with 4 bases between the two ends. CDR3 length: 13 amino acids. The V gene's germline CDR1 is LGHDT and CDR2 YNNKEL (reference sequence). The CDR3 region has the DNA TGTGCCAGCAGCCAAGGGGGGAACACTGAAGCTTTCTTT. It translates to CASSQGGNTEAFF.

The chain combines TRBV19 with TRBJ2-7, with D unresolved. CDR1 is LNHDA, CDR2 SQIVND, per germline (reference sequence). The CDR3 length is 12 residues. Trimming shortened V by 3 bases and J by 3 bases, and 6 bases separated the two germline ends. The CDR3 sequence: CASSINGYEQYF. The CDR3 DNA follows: TGTGCCAGTAGTATCAACGGCTACGAGCAGTACTTC.

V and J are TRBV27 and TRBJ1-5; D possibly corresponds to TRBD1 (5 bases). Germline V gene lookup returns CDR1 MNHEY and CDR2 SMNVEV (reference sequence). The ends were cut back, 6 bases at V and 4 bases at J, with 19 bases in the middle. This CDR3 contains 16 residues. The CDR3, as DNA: TGTGCCAGCAGGGGAGGAAGGGGCCAACTAAATCAGCCCCAGCATTTT. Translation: CASRGGRGQLNQPQHF.

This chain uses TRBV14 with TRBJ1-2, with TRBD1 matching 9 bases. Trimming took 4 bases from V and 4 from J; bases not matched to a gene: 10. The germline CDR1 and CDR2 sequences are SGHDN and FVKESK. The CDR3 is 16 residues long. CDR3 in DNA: TGTGCCAGCAGCCCAGGACAGGGGACGGACTTCTATGGCTACACCTTC. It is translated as CASSPGQGTDFYGYTF.

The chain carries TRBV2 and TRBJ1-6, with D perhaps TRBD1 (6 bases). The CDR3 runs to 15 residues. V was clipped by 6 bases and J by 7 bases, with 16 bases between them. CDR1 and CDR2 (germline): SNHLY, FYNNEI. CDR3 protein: CASRGSGTPNSPLHF. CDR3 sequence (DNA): TGTGCCAGCAGGGGATCCGGGACACCAAATTCACCCCTCCACTTT.

CDR3 nucleotide sequence: TGTGCCAGCGGACCCCTGTTCGGTGGCTACACCTTC. It yields the protein CASGPLFGGYTF. The chain couples TRBV12-3 or TRBV12-4 to TRBJ1-2; D is unresolved. The ends were cut back, 8 bases at V and 7 bases at J, with 14 bases in the middle. This CDR3 is built from 12 residues.

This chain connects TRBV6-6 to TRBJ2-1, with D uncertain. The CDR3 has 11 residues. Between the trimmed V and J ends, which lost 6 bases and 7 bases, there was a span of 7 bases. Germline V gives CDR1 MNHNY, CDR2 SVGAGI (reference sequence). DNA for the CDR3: TGTGCCAGCAGGACGATAAATGAGCAGTTCTTC. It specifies CASRTINEQFF.

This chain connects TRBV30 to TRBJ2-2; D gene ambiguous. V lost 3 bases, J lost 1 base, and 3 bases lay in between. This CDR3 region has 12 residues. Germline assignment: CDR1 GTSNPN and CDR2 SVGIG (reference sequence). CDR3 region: CAWRGNTGELFF. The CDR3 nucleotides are TGTGCCTGGAGGGGGAACACCGGGGAGCTGTTTTTT.

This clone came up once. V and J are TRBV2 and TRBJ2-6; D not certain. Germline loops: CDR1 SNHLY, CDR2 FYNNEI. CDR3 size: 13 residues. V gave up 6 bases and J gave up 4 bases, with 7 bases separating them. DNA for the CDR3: TGTGCCAGCAGGAGTGCGGGGGCCAACGTCCTGACTTTC. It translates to CASRSAGANVLTF.

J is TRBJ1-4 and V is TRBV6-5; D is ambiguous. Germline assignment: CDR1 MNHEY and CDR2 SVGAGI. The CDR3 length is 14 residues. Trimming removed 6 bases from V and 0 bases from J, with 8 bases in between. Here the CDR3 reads CASRQRATNEKLFF. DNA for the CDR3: TGTGCCAGCAGACAGAGAGCAACTAATGAAAAACTGTTTTTT.

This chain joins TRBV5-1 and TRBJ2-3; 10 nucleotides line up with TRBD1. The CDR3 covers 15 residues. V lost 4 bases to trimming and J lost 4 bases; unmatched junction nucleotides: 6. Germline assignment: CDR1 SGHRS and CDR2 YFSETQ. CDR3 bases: TGCGCCAGCAGCCGAGACAGGGGGCAGCCAGATACGCAGTATTTT. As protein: CASSRDRGQPDTQYF.

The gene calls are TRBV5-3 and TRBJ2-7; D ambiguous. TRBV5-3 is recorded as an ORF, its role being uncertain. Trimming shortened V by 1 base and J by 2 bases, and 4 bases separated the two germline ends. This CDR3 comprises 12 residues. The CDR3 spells CARSLLPYEQYF. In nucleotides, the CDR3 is TGTGCCAGAAGCTTGCTCCCCTACGAGCAGTACTTC.